A single sample is the source of the 27 T cell receptor beta chains below, sequenced in a study of CXCR3-negative and CXCR3-positive naive CD8 T cells. Each TRB cDNA library was prepared by 5' RACE (with UMI labels). From its re-call of the 5' RACE reads, TCRdb lists each CDR3 protein once, without DNA. The table for this sample gives approximately 98,000 distinct CDR3 sequences. No antigen has been assigned to these receptors. Study results and limitations: CXCR3-positive naive cells had more hydrophobic TRB CDR3s than CXCR3-negative naive cells.

Sample: naive CXCR3+ CD8+ T cells from blood. The subset was: CD45RO-CCR7+CD27+CD95- naive CD8+ T cells expressing CXCR3 (TNR3+). The receptors originated from a human donor in good health. Some clones in this sample may be carry-over from other donors' samples.

The rearrangement uses TRBV7-9 and TRBJ2-3. The CDR3 runs to 13 residues. Germline CDR1 is SEHNR and CDR2 is FQNEAQ (reference sequence). CDR3 loop: CASSSTSTDTQYF. The full variable domain, its missing parts supplied by reference TRBV7-9 and TRBJ2-3, is DTGVSQNPRHKITKRGQNVTFRCDPISEHNRLYWYRQTLGQGPEFLTYFQNEAQLEKSRLLSDRFSAERPKGSFSTLEIQRTEQGDSAMYLCASSSTSTDTQYFGPGTRLTVL.

CDR3 protein: CSVEELTPVVNEQFF. The gene calls are TRBV29-1 and TRBJ2-1. Germline V gives CDR1 SQVTM, CDR2 ANQGSEA. The CDR3 consists of 15 residues.

The J gene is TRBJ1-1, the V gene TRBV21-1; TCRdb outputs TRBD1, but without DNA this stays unchecked. TRBV21-1 is assigned pseudogene status. The CDR3 consists of 13 residues. The chain's CDR3 is CASSKPGQGEAFF.

The chain carries TRBV27 and TRBJ1-1; TCRdb's D call of TRBD1 is untestable without DNA. There are 15 residues in the CDR3. Germline CDR1 and CDR2: MNHEY and SMNVEV (reference sequence). The CDR3 sequence is CASSLDRGPNTEAFF.

The chain is built from TRBV7-9 and TRBJ1-1; TCRdb gives TRBD1 as the D gene, but with no DNA this cannot be confirmed. The CDR3 runs to 15 residues. Germline values: CDR1 SEHNR, CDR2 FQNEAQ (reference sequence). This CDR3 reads CASSGPHGGVTEAFF.

The genes are TRBV12-3 or TRBV12-4 and TRBJ2-5; the TRBD1 assignment by TCRdb is unverifiable without DNA. This CDR3 spans 15 amino acids. CDR3 loop: CASSGWDRGQETQYF.

J is TRBJ2-7 and V is TRBV9; checking the TCRdb D call of TRBD1 is not possible without DNA. This CDR3 has 14 amino acids. From germline, CDR1 is SGDLS and CDR2 YYNGEE. This chain's CDR3 is CASSVIPSEVEQYF.

This chain uses TRBV29-1 with TRBJ2-1; TCRdb gives TRBD2 as the D gene, but with no DNA this cannot be confirmed. There are 15 residues in the CDR3. CDR1 is SQVTM and CDR2 is ANQGSEA in the germline V gene. CDR3 sequence reads: CSVVKLVSGYNEQFF.

The rearrangement joins TRBV6-2 or TRBV6-3 to TRBJ2-6; checking the TCRdb D call of TRBD1 is not possible without DNA. CDR1 and CDR2 (germline): MNHEY, SVGEGT. The length of the CDR3 is 19 residues. CDR3: CASRGGLGLVVSGANVLTF.

The genes are TRBV7-2 and TRBJ2-7; the D call from TCRdb, TRBD2, cannot be confirmed without DNA. This CDR3 is built from 14 residues. Germline CDR1 reads SGHTA; CDR2 reads FQGNSA. This CDR3 reads CASSLAGALYEQYF.

The chain joins TRBV7-8 to TRBJ1-2; there is no DNA to check the TCRdb D call of TRBD1. CDR1 SGHVS and CDR2 FQNEAQ come from the germline V gene. This CDR3 comprises 17 residues. This CDR3 is CASSSVREWGTEYGYTF.

The chain recombines TRBV6-2 or TRBV6-3 with TRBJ2-3; with no DNA, the TCRdb D assignment of TRBD1 cannot be verified. This CDR3 spans 13 amino acids. Germline V gene lookup returns CDR1 MNHEY and CDR2 SVGEGT. The chain's CDR3 is CASSYGGADTQYF.

This CDR3 reads CASSYGGEQYF. The chain links TRBV19 to TRBJ2-7; TCRdb reports TRBD1, a call that lacks DNA to check it against. CDR1 is LNHDA and CDR2 is SQIVND in the germline V gene (reference sequence). The CDR3 totals 11 residues.

This chain joins TRBV20-1 and TRBJ1-1; the D gene TCRdb calls, TRBD1, cannot be checked with no DNA. The germline V gene has CDR1 DFQATT and CDR2 SNEGSKA (reference sequence). CDR3 size: 16 residues. This CDR3 is CSARLMGQGIDSGAFF.

The chain recombines TRBV29-1 with TRBJ1-1; there is no DNA to check the TCRdb D call of TRBD1. Germline assignment: CDR1 SQVTM and CDR2 ANQGSEA. The CDR3 extends over 13 amino acids. The CDR3 sequence: CSVDLRGPGEAFF.

CDR3 in amino acids: CASSFDFSGSSDTQYF. The rearrangement links TRBV28 to TRBJ2-3; the D gene TCRdb calls, TRBD2, cannot be checked with no DNA. CDR3 length: 16 residues. CDR1 MDHEN and CDR2 SYDVKM come from the germline V gene.

The chain joins TRBV19 to TRBJ1-1; without DNA, the TCRdb call of TRBD1 cannot be checked. CDR1 and CDR2 (germline): LNHDA, SQIVND (reference sequence). The CDR3 consists of 11 residues. CDR3 region: CASSPGIEAFF.

V usage is TRBV29-1 and J usage is TRBJ2-7; checking the TCRdb D call of TRBD1 is not possible without DNA. Germline assignment: CDR1 SQVTM and CDR2 ANQGSEA. The length of the CDR3 is 16 residues. The CDR3 reads CSVEELETGAKYEQYF.

The chain joins TRBV27 to TRBJ2-7; the TRBD1 assignment by TCRdb is unverifiable without DNA. This CDR3 contains 14 residues. Germline CDR1 and CDR2: MNHEY and SMNVEV (reference sequence). The CDR3 reads CASSLGTGHYEQYF.

The rearrangement joins TRBV4-2 to TRBJ1-1; TCRdb's D call of TRBD1 is untestable without DNA. The length of the CDR3 is 14 residues. Germline values: CDR1 LGHNA, CDR2 YNFKEQ. CDR3 amino acids: CASSSPGQNTEAFF.

The J gene is TRBJ2-7, the V gene TRBV7-2. Germline assignment: CDR1 SGHTA and CDR2 FQGNSA. The CDR3 is made up of 13 amino acids. The CDR3 is CASSSKASYEQYF.

The chain is built from TRBV7-7 and TRBJ2-5; TCRdb's D call, TRBD1, is unchecked because there is no DNA. CDR1 is SSHAT and CDR2 is FNYEAQ in the germline V gene (reference sequence). CDR3 length: 15 residues. The chain's CDR3 is CASSLTDRLEETQYF.

The rearrangement links TRBV20-1 to TRBJ2-7; TCRdb's D call of TRBD1 is untestable without DNA. The CDR3 sequence is 14 residues long. The germline V gene has CDR1 DFQATT and CDR2 SNEGSKA (reference sequence). The CDR3 protein is CSARVDSSPYEQYF.

This chain uses TRBV19 with TRBJ2-7; absent DNA, TCRdb's TRBD2 call cannot be checked. This CDR3 spans 14 amino acids. Germline loops: CDR1 LNHDA, CDR2 SQIVND (reference sequence). The CDR3 loop is CASSMFSGGYEQYF.

The chain combines TRBV6-5 with TRBJ2-6; TCRdb picks TRBD1, but there is no DNA to check that call. Germline CDR1 MNHEY, CDR2 SVGAGI. This CDR3 spans 18 amino acids. CDR3: CASSRTTGEASGANVLTF.

The chain has TRBV6-2 or TRBV6-3 and TRBJ1-6; as DNA is missing, the TRBD1 call by TCRdb cannot be tested. Looked up from germline, CDR1 is MNHEY and CDR2 is SVGEGT. This CDR3 has 14 amino acids. The CDR3 loop reads CASHLGRVNSPLHF.

CDR3 in amino acids: CASSYPPAADGELFF. The chain is built from TRBV5-1 and TRBJ2-2; TCRdb selects TRBD1, and the lack of DNA leaves this call unchecked. The CDR3 has 15 residues. CDR1 and CDR2 from the germline V gene are SGHRS and YFSETQ.